The 2 T cell receptor beta chains in this list originate from one sample, sequenced in a study of response to subunit inactivated influenza vaccine. Via MiXCR, TCRdb re-called the RT-PCR reads, giving one row per CDR3 protein. The table lists hundreds of thousands of distinct CDR3 sequences, about 11% of them singletons. These same data were also listed under a study on T cells expressing NK-cell markers. Per that study: Libraries used 5'RACE template switching adding universal primer site and UMIs.

The input for sequencing was PBMCs from blood, taken on the day of vaccination. The receptor source for this set is a man aged 45-65 years who received an inactivated influenza vaccine.

In this sample, this clonotype turned up a few times. The J gene is TRBJ2-7, the V gene TRBV5-8, with 8 bases fitting TRBD1. The germline V gene has CDR1 SGHTS and CDR2 YDEGEE. This CDR3 has 14 amino acids. The V and J ends lost 4 bases and 2 bases, in that order; junction bases with no gene match: 5. The CDR3 DNA follows: TGTGCCAGCAGCGGTTACAGGGGGACCTACGAGCAGTACTTC. As protein: CASSGYRGTYEQYF.

Remarks on this clonotype: Since no conserved phenylalanine or tryptophan closes the CDR3, a read error is the likely cause. The DNA is left out, because the CDR3 cannot be placed on it with certainty; the CDR3 is given as TCRdb lists it. The V and J genes are TRBV3-1 and TRBJ2-5; the table's D gene call, TRBD2, was not cross checked with the DNA. Germline V CDR1 and CDR2: LGHDT, YNNKEL (reference sequence). Both ends counted, the CDR3 spans 13 residues. CDR3 sequence: CASSQSTSGPIFL.